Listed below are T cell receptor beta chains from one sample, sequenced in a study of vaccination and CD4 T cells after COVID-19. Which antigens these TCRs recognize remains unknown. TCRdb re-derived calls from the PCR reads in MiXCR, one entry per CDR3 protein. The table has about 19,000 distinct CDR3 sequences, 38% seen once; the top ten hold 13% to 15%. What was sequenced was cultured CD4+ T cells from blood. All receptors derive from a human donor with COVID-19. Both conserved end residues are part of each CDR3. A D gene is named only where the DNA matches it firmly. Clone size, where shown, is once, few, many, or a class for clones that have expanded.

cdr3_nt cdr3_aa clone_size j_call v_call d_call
TGTGCCAGCAGTGAAACCAGGACTTCGTGGGGAGCTTTCTTT CASSETRTSWGAFF - TRBJ1-1 TRBV2 -
TGTGCCAGCAGCGATTTATACGGCTACACCTTC CASSDLYGYTF few TRBJ1-2 TRBV12-3/TRBV12-4 -
TGTGCCACCAGCAGCCGTCAGGGATGGGGGACCTACGAGCAGTACTTC CATSSRQGWGTYEQYF - TRBJ2-7 TRBV15 -
TGTGCCAGCATGGGGGGACAGGGAACGCACAATCAGCCCCAGCATTTT CASMGGQGTHNQPQHF few TRBJ1-5 TRBV19 TRBD1
TGTGCCAGCAGCACCGGGACGCGGGCGAGTGATTCACCCCTCCACTTT CASSTGTRASDSPLHF - TRBJ1-6 TRBV11-2 -
TGTGCCAGTAGCCCCCGGTTAGCGGGGATAGACAATGAGCAGTTCTTC CASSPRLAGIDNEQFF - TRBJ2-1 TRBV19 TRBD2
TGTGCCAGCAGTGAAGTGAGGGTTCGGGGACAGAATGAAGCTTTCTTT CASSEVRVRGQNEAFF - TRBJ1-1 TRBV6-1 TRBD1
TGTGCCAGTAGTCCAACACCGAACGGAGCTTATGGCTACACCTTC CASSPTPNGAYGYTF - TRBJ1-2 TRBV19 -
TGTGCCAGCAGCCCAAGGACAGCTAATTACTACGAGCAGTACTTC CASSPRTANYYEQYF - TRBJ2-7 TRBV12-3/TRBV12-4 -
TGTGCCAGCAGCCCGAATGGGGGTGAAAAACTGTTTTTT CASSPNGGEKLFF - TRBJ1-4 TRBV7-2 -
TGTGCCAGCGAGCGGGAACAGGGGTTCTTACTTAATGGCTACACCTTC CASEREQGFLLNGYTF - TRBJ1-2 TRBV2 TRBD1
TGTGCCAGCAATACCGACAGGAACACTGAAGCTTTCTTT CASNTDRNTEAFF - TRBJ1-1 TRBV27 -
TGTGCCAGCAGCCAAACAGGGCTAGGGGCTGAAGCTTTCTTT CASSQTGLGAEAFF - TRBJ1-1 TRBV4-2 -